The T cell receptor (beta chain) described here comes from a study of cytomegalovirus exposure and HLA in healthy donors. Study overall: Unique TCR beta sequences numbering approximately 120 million came from about 180 million T cells in an earlier analysis.

This PCR relied on a set of 60 Vbeta primers and 13 Jbeta primers. Produced via immunoSEQ multiplex PCR; TCRdb's table is partial and in-frame only. The profile shows fewer than 120,000 clones, around four fifths of them singletons. Between the trimmed V and J ends, which lost 4 bases and 7 bases, there was a span of 15 bases. The germline V gene has CDR1 SGDLS and CDR2 YYNGEE. The length of the CDR3 is 14 residues. Specimen: PBMCs. The chain is built from TRBV9 and TRBJ1-5; tentatively, D is TRBD1 (5 bases). This TCR derives from a woman aged 55-69 years in good health and CMV-seropositive. The DNA for the CDR3 is TGTGCCAGCAGCCCCCGTAGGGGAGGACAGCCCCAGCATTTT. It is translated as CASSPRRGGQPQHF.